Listed below are T cell receptor beta chains from one sample, sequenced in a study of blood T cell repertoires in COVID-19. The assay was immunoSEQ multiplex PCR, and TCRdb's table has in-frame clones only and misses some. In the table there are around 130,000 clones, 85% to 90% of which are singletons. Sequencing was performed on peripheral blood. These receptor sequences come from a man aged 65-85 years with active COVID-19. Both conserved end residues are trimmed from each CDR3. A D gene is named only where the DNA matches it firmly.

CDR3 protein: ASKVGTGVRGYT
V gene: TRBV7-9
D gene: TRBD1
J gene: TRBJ1-2
CDR3 length: 12

CDR3 protein: AISELGDQGEQY
V gene: TRBV10-3
D gene: .
J gene: TRBJ2-7
CDR3 length: 12

CDR3 protein: ASSLGDREGEQY
V gene: TRBV27
D gene: TRBD1
J gene: TRBJ2-7
CDR3 length: 12

CDR3 protein: ASSSTSGSANEQF
V gene: TRBV7-2
D gene: TRBD2
J gene: TRBJ2-1
CDR3 length: 13

CDR3 protein: ASILLAGKLDEQF
V gene: TRBV2
D gene: TRBD2
J gene: TRBJ2-1
CDR3 length: 13

CDR3 protein: ASSLYLGLGVTDTQY
V gene: TRBV28
D gene: TRBD2
J gene: TRBJ2-3
CDR3 length: 15

CDR3 protein: ASSSGTTTQY
V gene: TRBV2
D gene: TRBD2
J gene: TRBJ2-3
CDR3 length: 10

CDR3 protein: ASSLDYQRDKYEQF
V gene: TRBV11-2
D gene: TRBD2
J gene: TRBJ2-1
CDR3 length: 14

CDR3 protein: ASSLETATYEQY
V gene: TRBV7-2
D gene: .
J gene: TRBJ2-7
CDR3 length: 12

CDR3 protein: ASSPWATSYEQY
V gene: TRBV14
D gene: .
J gene: TRBJ2-7
CDR3 length: 12

CDR3 protein: ASSLQGFAAYEQY
V gene: TRBV7-6
D gene: TRBD1
J gene: TRBJ2-7
CDR3 length: 13

CDR3 protein: ASSFRQGPNSGANVLT
V gene: TRBV5-5
D gene: TRBD1
J gene: TRBJ2-6
CDR3 length: 16

CDR3 protein: ASSLSPRNEQY
V gene: TRBV27
D gene: .
J gene: TRBJ2-7
CDR3 length: 11

CDR3 protein: ASSVAQDTQY
V gene: TRBV9
D gene: .
J gene: TRBJ2-3
CDR3 length: 10

CDR3 protein: ASSASGPGNTIY
V gene: TRBV9
D gene: .
J gene: TRBJ1-3
CDR3 length: 12

CDR3 protein: ASSLALGQTTGYT
V gene: TRBV7-2
D gene: .
J gene: TRBJ1-2
CDR3 length: 13

CDR3 protein: ASSFQRQGLQETQY
V gene: TRBV7-9
D gene: TRBD1
J gene: TRBJ2-5
CDR3 length: 14

CDR3 protein: AWSVQRTSGSHNEQF
V gene: TRBV30
D gene: TRBD2
J gene: TRBJ2-1
CDR3 length: 15

CDR3 protein: ASSDGQGAHNEQF
V gene: TRBV25-1
D gene: TRBD1
J gene: TRBJ2-1
CDR3 length: 13

CDR3 protein: ASSVDLAGIDEQY
V gene: TRBV9
D gene: .
J gene: TRBJ2-7
CDR3 length: 13

CDR3 protein: ASTHRFRSYEQY
V gene: TRBV28
D gene: .
J gene: TRBJ2-7
CDR3 length: 12

CDR3 protein: AWKQGAATEAF
V gene: TRBV30
D gene: TRBD1
J gene: TRBJ1-1
CDR3 length: 11

CDR3 protein: ASSPPLGGENTEAF
V gene: TRBV3-1/TRBV3-2
D gene: .
J gene: TRBJ1-1
CDR3 length: 14

CDR3 protein: ASSLVQGGQPQH
V gene: TRBV5-1
D gene: .
J gene: TRBJ1-5
CDR3 length: 12

CDR3 protein: ASSSRGGELF
V gene: TRBV7-3
D gene: .
J gene: TRBJ2-2
CDR3 length: 10